These 2 T cell receptor beta chains share one sample of origin, sequenced in a study of identifying expanded T cells in peripheral blood. Assay: immunoSEQ multiplex PCR; the TCRdb copy retains only in-frame clones and omits some. The sample lists some 72,000 clones; 75% to 90% were seen once. The specimen sequenced was blood. The origin of the receptors is a person between 18 and 75 years old in good health.

The V call is TRBV7-9, the J call TRBJ2-5; perhaps TRBD1 as D (5 bases). The CDR3 loop spans 13 amino acids. Deletions cut 5 bases from V and 3 bases from J, with 10 bases between. Germline values: CDR1 SEHNR, CDR2 FQNEAQ (reference sequence). The CDR3 DNA reads TGTGCCAGCAGCCCAAGACAGAAAGAGACCCAGTACTTC. Translated, it gives CASSPRQKETQYF.

This clone appeared once. The rearrangement joins TRBV18 to TRBJ2-7; TRBD1 matches 10 bases. The CDR3 runs 13 residues. V lost 4 bases to trimming and J lost 5 bases; unmatched junction nucleotides: 2. Germline-derived CDR1 and CDR2 are KGHSH and LQKENI. CDR3 in amino acids: CASSRGTGDEQYF. CDR3 DNA: TGTGCCAGCTCACGCGGGACAGGGGACGAGCAGTACTTC.